The clone carrying this T cell receptor beta chain was recorded many times. Its cognate antigen is unknown. The sample belongs to a study of Graves' ophthalmopathy and Graves' hyperthyroidism. This CDR3 region has 13 residues. Per the germline V gene, CDR1 is SGHAT and CDR2 is FQNNGV. V was shortened by 5 bases and J by 8 bases, with 15 bases between the two germline ends. Points from the study as a whole: In predicting ophthalmopathy progression, the model reached about 71% sensitivity and roughly 74% specificity.

Transcripts of RNA were the source for amplifying TCR beta CDR3 regions. After a first-round RT-PCR with HTBI primers, a second-round multiplex PCR was run. One entry per CDR3 protein, called by TCRdb with MiXCR from the multiplex PCR reads. This table has 500,000 to 700,000 distinct CDR3 sequences, over 20% appearing once. V is TRBV11-2 and J is TRBJ1-2; D is ambiguous. The receptor's source is a woman aged 18-29 years with stable Graves' hyperthyroidism. Some clones in this sample may be carry-over from other donors' samples. Sample: peripheral blood. The CDR3 DNA reads TGTGCCAGCAGCCGAGCAGAGACGGGGGGCTACACCTTC. It encodes CASSRAETGGYTF.